Below are 5 T cell receptor beta chains sequenced from a single sample in a study of T cell responses to AZD1222 COVID-19 vaccine listed by TCRdb under 2021. The time point label, as the study defines it: baseline before first vaccination. The protocol used for the library was the immunoSEQ multiplex PCR assay. TCRdb limited this immuneACCESS table to in-frame rearrangements with V and J called. A share of clones is missing; checked studies link under half to unresolved V genes, and the rest is unexplained. Counted in this sample were over 70,000 clones; 85% of them appeared once. The ten largest clones take up 20% of the sample. The sequences come from peripheral blood, collected on day 0 of AZD1222 vaccination. The receptors stem from an adult in good health.

This clone was counted ten times or more. V and J are TRBV5-6 and TRBJ1-1; D unclear. CDR1 and CDR2 (germline): SGHDT, YYEEEE. This CDR3 spans 12 amino acids. Trimming cost V 2 bases and J 7 bases, with 9 bases left between them. CDR3: CASSLRVIEAFF. In DNA, the CDR3 is TGTGCCAGCAGCTTAAGGGTAATTGAAGCTTTCTTT. The whole variable domain, remainder taken from reference TRBV5-6 and TRBJ1-1, is DAGVTQSPTHLIKTRGQQVTLRCSPKSGHDTVSWYQQALGQGPQFIFQYYEEEERQRGNFPDRFSGHQFPNYSSELNVNALLLGDSALYLCASSLRVIEAFFGQGTRLTVV.

The V gene is TRBV7-2, the J gene TRBJ1-1; TRBD1 agrees at 9 bases. This CDR3 has 14 residues. CDR1 and CDR2 from the germline V gene are SGHTA and FQGNSA. With V trimmed by 5 bases and J by 9 bases, 10 bases remained unmatched. The CDR3 DNA reads as TGTGCCAGCAGCCTCATTACGGGACAGGGTAAAGCTTTCTTT. Translated, it gives CASSLITGQGKAFF.

The DNA for the CDR3 is TGTGCCAGCAGTCGACAGGGAAGTGGCTACACCTTC. This translates into CASSRQGSGYTF. The V call is TRBV12-3 or TRBV12-4, the J call TRBJ1-2; TRBD1 matches 7 bases. V shed 5 bases, J shed 7 bases, and the junction held 4 bases outside the gene matches. CDR3 size: 12 residues.

This clone was seen a single time. The chain uses TRBV11-2 and TRBJ2-5; tentatively, D is TRBD1 (5 bases). Germline V lookup: CDR1 SGHAT, CDR2 FQNNGV. V lost 3 bases to trimming and J lost 0 bases, with 11 bases between them. The CDR3 runs to 15 residues. Here the CDR3 reads CASSFWGRDQETQYF. CDR3 DNA: TGTGCCAGCAGCTTCTGGGGCAGGGACCAAGAGACCCAGTACTTC.

V is TRBV9 and J is TRBJ1-4; tentatively, D is TRBD1 (5 bases). Per the germline V gene, CDR1 is SGDLS and CDR2 is YYNGEE. Trimming left V 1 base short and J 3 bases short, with 7 bases between. The CDR3 has 14 residues. CDR3 in amino acids: CASSVQGANEKLFF. In nucleotides, the CDR3 is TGTGCCAGCAGCGTACAGGGCGCTAATGAAAAACTGTTTTTT.